This paragraph covers one TCR beta chain sequence. Its antigen is currently unknown. The entry originates in a study of T-cell reconstitution after alpha-beta-depleted transplantation in children. Regarding the study as a whole: Reportedly, roughly two months post-transplant, alpha-beta T cells arose from several hundred expanded graft clones. The origin of high day-60 TCRbeta diversity in some patients lay in surviving recipient T cells and thymic progenitors. A year post-transplant, T-cell counts and diversity derived mostly from newly produced T cells.

Preparation of the TCRbeta library was carried out with unique molecular identifiers. TCRdb reprocessed the PCR reads with MiXCR, giving one entry per CDR3 protein. The sample lists just over 200,000 distinct CDR3 sequences, around 9.2% occurring once. The source was PBMCs, mostly from graft donor cells, collected 360 days after TCRalphabeta/CD19-depleted stem cell transplant. The clonotype comes from a male patient under 10 years old who had a stem cell transplant for acute myeloid leukemia, so the T cells may come from the graft donor.

CDR3 sequence: CASSVGRLAGERGSYNEQFF. CDR3 coding DNA: TGTGCCAGCAGCGTAGGTAGGCTAGCGGGAGAGAGGGGCTCCTACAATGAGCAGTTCTTC. The rearrangement uses TRBV9 and TRBJ2-1; 10 positions agree with TRBD2. CDR3 length: 20 amino acids. The trim removed 0 bases at V and 0 bases at J, leaving 12 bases unmatched. Germline V gives CDR1 SGDLS, CDR2 YYNGEE.